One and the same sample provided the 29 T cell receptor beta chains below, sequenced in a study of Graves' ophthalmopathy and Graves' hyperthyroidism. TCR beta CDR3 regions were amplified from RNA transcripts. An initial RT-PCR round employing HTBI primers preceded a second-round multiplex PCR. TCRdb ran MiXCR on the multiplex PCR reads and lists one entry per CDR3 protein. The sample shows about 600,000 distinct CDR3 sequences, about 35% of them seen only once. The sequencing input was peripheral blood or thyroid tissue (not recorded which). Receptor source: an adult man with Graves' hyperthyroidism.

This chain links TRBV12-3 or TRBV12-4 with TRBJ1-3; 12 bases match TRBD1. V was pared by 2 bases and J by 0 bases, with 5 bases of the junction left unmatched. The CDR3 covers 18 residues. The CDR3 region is CASSLWGQGADSGNTIYF. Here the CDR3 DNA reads TGTGCCAGCAGTTTATGGGGACAGGGGGCTGACTCTGGAAACACCATATATTTT.

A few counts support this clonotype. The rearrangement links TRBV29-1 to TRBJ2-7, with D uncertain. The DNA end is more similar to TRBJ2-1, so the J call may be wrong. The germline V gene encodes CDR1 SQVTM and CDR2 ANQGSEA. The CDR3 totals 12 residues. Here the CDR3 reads CSVEPDYNEQFF. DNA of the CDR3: TGCAGCGTTGAACCGGATTACAATGAGCAGTTCTTC.

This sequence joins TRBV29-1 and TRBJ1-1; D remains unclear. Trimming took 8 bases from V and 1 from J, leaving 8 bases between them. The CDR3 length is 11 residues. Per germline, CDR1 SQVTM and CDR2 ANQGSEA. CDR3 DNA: TGCAGCTTCGAGGGGAACACTGAAGCTTTCTTT. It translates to CSFEGNTEAFF.

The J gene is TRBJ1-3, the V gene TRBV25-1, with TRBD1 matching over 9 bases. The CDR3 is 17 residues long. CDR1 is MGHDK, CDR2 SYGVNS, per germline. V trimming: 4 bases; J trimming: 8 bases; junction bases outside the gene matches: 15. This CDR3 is CASSVSRDRDYGYTIYF. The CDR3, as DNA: TGTGCCAGCAGTGTATCCCGGGACAGGGATTATGGCTACACCATATATTTT.

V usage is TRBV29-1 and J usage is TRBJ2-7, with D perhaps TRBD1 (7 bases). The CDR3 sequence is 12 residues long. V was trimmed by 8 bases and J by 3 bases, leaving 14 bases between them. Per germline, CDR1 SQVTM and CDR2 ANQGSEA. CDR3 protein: CSPRQGGYEQYF. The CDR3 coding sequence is TGCAGCCCGAGACAGGGAGGCTACGAGCAGTACTTC.

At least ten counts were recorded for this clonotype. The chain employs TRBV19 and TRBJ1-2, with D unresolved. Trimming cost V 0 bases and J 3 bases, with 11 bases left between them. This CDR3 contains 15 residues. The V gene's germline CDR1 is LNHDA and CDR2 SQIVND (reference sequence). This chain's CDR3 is CASSIDRAAYYGYTF. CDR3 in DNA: TGTGCCAGTAGTATAGATCGTGCGGCCTACTATGGCTACACCTTC. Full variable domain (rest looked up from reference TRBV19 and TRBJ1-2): DGGITQSPKYLFRKEGQNVTLSCEQNLNHDAMYWYRQDPGQGLRLIYYSQIVNDFQKGDIAEGYSVSREKKESFPLTVTSAQKNPTAFYLCASSIDRAAYYGYTFGSGTRLTVV.

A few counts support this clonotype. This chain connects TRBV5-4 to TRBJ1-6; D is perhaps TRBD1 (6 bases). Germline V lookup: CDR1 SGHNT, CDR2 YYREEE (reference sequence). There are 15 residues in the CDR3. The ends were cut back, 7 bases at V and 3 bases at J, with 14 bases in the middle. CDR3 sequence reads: CASSLDSGYNSPLHF. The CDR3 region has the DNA TGTGCCAGCTCCCTGGACAGCGGCTATAATTCACCCCTCCACTTT.

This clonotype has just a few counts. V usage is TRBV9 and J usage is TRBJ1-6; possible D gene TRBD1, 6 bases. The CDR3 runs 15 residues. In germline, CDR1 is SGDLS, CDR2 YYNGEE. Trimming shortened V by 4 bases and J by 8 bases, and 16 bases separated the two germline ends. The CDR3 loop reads CASSQEVGGHSPLHF. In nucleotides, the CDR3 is TGTGCCAGCAGCCAAGAGGTAGGGGGGCATTCACCCCTCCACTTT.

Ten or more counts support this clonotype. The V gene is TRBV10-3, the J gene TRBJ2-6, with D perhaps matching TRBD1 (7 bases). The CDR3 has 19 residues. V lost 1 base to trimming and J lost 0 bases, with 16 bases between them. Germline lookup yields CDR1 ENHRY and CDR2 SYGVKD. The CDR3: CAISEWGGQASSGANVLTF. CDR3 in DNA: TGTGCCATCAGTGAGTGGGGAGGACAGGCGAGCTCTGGGGCCAACGTCCTGACTTTC.

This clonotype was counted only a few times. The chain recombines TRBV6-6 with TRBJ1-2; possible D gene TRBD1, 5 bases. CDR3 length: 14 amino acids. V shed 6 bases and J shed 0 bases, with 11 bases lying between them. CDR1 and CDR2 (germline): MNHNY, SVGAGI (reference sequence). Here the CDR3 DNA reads TGTGCCAGCAGGCCGGGAGGGGCTAACTATGGCTACACCTTC. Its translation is CASRPGGANYGYTF.

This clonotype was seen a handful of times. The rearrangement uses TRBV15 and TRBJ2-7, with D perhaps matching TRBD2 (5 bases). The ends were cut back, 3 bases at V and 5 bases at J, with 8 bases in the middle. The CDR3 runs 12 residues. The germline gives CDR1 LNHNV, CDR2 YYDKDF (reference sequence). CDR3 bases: TGTGCCACCAGCAGGGACTGGGACGAGCAGTACTTC. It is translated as CATSRDWDEQYF. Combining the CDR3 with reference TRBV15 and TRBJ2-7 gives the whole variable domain DAMVIQNPRYQVTQFGKPVTLSCSQTLNHNVMYWYQQKSSQAPKLLFHYYDKDFNNEADTPDNFQSRRPNTSFCFLDIRSPGLGDTAMYLCATSRDWDEQYFGPGTRLTVT.

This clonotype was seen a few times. The CDR3 loop is CASSPKDGLNTEAFF. The CDR3 region has the DNA TGTGCCAGCTCACCAAAGGACGGATTGAACACTGAAGCTTTCTTT. The chain uses TRBV2 and TRBJ1-1; D not resolved. Germline CDR1 reads SNHLY; CDR2 reads FYNNEI. The CDR3 is made up of 15 amino acids. Trimming pared 8 bases from V and 0 bases from J, leaving 16 bases between. The full variable domain, in which reference TRBV2 and TRBJ1-1 provide the parts outside the CDR3, is EPEVTQTPSHQVTQMGQEVILRCVPISNHLYFYWYRQILGQKVEFLVSFYNNEISEKSEIFDDQFSVERPDGSNFTLKIRSTKLEDSAMYFCASSPKDGLNTEAFFGQGTRLTVV.

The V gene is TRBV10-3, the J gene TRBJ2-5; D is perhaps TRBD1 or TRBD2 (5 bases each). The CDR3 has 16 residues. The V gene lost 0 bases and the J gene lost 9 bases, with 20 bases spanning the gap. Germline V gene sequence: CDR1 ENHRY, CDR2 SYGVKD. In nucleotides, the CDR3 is TGTGCCATCAGTGAGTCGTCAGGGTATAGGGGAGTGGCCCAGTACTTC. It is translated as CAISESSGYRGVAQYF.

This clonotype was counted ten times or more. The CDR3 nucleotides are TGTGCCATCAGTGACCGCCAGACTAGCGGGGACGAGACCCAGTACTTC. Translating it yields CAISDRQTSGDETQYF. The chain couples TRBV10-3 to TRBJ2-5; TRBD2 agrees at 11 bases. The CDR3 is made up of 16 amino acids. Trimming cost V 3 bases and J 5 bases; bases outside gene matches: 8. CDR1 ENHRY and CDR2 SYGVKD come from the germline V gene.

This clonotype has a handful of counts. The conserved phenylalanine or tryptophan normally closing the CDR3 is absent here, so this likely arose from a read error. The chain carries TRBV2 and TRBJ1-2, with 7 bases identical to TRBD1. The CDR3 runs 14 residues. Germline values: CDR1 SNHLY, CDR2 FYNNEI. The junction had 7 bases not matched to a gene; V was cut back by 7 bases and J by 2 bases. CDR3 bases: TGTGCCAGCACCGTTGACAGGGTAAACTATGGCTACACCTCC. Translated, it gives CASTVDRVNYGYTS.

DNA for the CDR3: TGTGCCAGTAGGACCGAGGCAGCCTATCAGCCCCAGCATTTT. Residues: CASRTEAAYQPQHF. J is TRBJ1-5 and V is TRBV19; D gene unclear. The CDR3 length is 14 residues. CDR1 LNHDA and CDR2 SQIVND come from the germline V gene (reference sequence). Trimming stripped 6 bases from V and 5 bases from J, with 14 bases between. The full variable domain, completed using reference TRBV19 and TRBJ1-5, is DGGITQSPKYLFRKEGQNVTLSCEQNLNHDAMYWYRQDPGQGLRLIYYSQIVNDFQKGDIAEGYSVSREKKESFPLTVTSAQKNPTAFYLCASRTEAAYQPQHFGDGTRLSIL.

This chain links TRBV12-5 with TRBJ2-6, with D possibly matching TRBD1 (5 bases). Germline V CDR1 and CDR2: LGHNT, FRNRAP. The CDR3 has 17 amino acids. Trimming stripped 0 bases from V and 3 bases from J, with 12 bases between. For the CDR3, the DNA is TGTGCTAGTGGTTTGGTAGTAGGGGCGCGTGGGGCCAACGTCCTGACTTTC. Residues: CASGLVVGARGANVLTF.

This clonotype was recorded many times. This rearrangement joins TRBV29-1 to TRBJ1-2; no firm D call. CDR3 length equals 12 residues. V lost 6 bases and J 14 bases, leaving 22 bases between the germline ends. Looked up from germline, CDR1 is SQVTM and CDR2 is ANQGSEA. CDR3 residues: CSVQQSTYGDTF. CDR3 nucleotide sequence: TGCAGCGTCCAACAGAGCACGTATGGTGATACCTTC.

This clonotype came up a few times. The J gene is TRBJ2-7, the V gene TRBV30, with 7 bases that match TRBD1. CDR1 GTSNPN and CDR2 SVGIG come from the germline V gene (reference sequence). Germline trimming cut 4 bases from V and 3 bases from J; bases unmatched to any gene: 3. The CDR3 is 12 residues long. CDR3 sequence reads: CAWKGQDYEQYF. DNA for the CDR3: TGTGCCTGGAAAGGACAGGACTACGAGCAGTACTTC.

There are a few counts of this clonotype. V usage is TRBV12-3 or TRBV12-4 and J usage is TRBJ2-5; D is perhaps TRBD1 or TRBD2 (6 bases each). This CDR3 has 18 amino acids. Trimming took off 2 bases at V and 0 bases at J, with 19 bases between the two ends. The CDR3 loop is CASSLRIYGGGDQETQYF. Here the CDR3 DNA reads TGTGCCAGCAGTTTACGTATCTACGGGGGCGGGGACCAAGAGACCCAGTACTTC.

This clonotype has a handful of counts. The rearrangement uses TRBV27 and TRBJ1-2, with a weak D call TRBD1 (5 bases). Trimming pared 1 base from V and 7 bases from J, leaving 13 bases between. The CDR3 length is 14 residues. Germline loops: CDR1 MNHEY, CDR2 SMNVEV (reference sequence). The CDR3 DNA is TGTGCCAGCAGTTTATGGCCAGGGTCGGGTGGCTACACCTTC. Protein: CASSLWPGSGGYTF.

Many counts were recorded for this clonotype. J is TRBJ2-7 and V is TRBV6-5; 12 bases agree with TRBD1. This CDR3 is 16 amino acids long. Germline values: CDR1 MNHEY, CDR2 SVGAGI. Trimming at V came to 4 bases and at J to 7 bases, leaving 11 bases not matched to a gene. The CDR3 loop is CASSSFGDRGRREQYF. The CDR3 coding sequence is TGTGCCAGCAGTTCTTTTGGGGACAGGGGGCGCCGGGAGCAGTACTTC.

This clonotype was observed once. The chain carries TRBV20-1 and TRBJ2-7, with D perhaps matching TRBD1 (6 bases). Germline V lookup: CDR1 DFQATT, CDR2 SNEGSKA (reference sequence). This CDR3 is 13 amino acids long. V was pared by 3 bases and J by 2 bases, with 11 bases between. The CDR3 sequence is CSARSDSPYEQYF. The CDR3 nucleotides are TGCAGTGCTAGGTCGGACAGCCCCTACGAGCAGTACTTC.

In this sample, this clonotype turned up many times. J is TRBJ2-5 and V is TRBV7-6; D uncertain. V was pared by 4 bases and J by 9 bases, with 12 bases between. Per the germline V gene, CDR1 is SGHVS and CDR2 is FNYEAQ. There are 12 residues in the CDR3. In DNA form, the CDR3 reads TGTGCCAGCAGCTCGGTGGATAGGGCCCAGTACTTC. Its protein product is CASSSVDRAQYF.

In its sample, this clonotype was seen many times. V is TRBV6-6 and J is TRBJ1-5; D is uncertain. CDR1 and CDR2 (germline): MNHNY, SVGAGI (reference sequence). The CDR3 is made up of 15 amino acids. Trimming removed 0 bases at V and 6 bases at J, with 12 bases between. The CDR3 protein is CASSYSSEGGQPQHF. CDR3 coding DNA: TGTGCCAGCAGTTACTCATCCGAGGGAGGTCAGCCCCAGCATTTT.

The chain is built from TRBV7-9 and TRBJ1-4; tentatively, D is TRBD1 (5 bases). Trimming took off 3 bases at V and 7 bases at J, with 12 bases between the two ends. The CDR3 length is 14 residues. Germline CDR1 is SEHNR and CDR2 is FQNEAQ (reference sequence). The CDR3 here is CASSFRDGTEKLFF. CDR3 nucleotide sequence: TGTGCCAGCAGCTTCAGGGATGGTACTGAAAAACTGTTTTTT.

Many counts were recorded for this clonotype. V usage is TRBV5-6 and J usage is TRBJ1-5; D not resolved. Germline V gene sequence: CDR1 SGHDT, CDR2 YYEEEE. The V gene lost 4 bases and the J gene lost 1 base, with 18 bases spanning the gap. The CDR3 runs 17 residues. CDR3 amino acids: CASSTYLVGVSNQPQHF. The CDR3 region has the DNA TGTGCCAGCAGCACCTATCTGGTGGGAGTAAGCAATCAGCCCCAGCATTTT. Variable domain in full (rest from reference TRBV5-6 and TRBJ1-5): DAGVTQSPTHLIKTRGQQVTLRCSPKSGHDTVSWYQQALGQGPQFIFQYYEEEERQRGNFPDRFSGHQFPNYSSELNVNALLLGDSALYLCASSTYLVGVSNQPQHFGDGTRLSIL.

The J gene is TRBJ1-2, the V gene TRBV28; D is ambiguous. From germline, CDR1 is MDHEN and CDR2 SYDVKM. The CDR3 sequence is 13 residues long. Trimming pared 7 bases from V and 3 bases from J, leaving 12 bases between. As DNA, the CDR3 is TGTGCCAGCACGACCACGGGCGACTATGGCTACACCTTC. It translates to CASTTTGDYGYTF.

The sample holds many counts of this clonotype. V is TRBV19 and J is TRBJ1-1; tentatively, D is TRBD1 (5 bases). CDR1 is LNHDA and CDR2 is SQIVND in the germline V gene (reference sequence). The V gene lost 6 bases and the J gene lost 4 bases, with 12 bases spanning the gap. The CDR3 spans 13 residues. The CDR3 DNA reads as TGTGCCAGTAGAACAGGTGGGACCACTGAAGCTTTCTTT. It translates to CASRTGGTTEAFF. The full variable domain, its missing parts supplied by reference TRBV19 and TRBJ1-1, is DGGITQSPKYLFRKEGQNVTLSCEQNLNHDAMYWYRQDPGQGLRLIYYSQIVNDFQKGDIAEGYSVSREKKESFPLTVTSAQKNPTAFYLCASRTGGTTEAFFGQGTRLTVV.